These T cell receptor beta chains were read from a single sample in a study of blood T cells in healthy people across ages. TCRdb analysed the 5' RACE reads with MiXCR anew, one entry per CDR3 protein. The sample yields roughly 830,000 distinct CDR3 sequences, about 59% seen once. What was sequenced was blood. The receptors stem from a man aged 25-40 years in good health. Each CDR3 is given without its conserved first and last residue. Fields, in order: J gene, V gene, CDR3 protein.

TRBJ2-5 | TRBV6-5 | ASSTAPSKETQY
TRBJ1-2 | TRBV30 | AEDRGGRRGYT
TRBJ2-1 | TRBV6-1 | ASRGLHGTGMYNEQF
TRBJ2-3 | TRBV7-2 | ASSPSAAGILDTQY
TRBJ1-1 | TRBV20-1 | STRQILNTEAF
TRBJ2-4 | TRBV7-9 | ASSAITGTGGLSKNIQY
TRBJ2-3 | TRBV5-1 | ASSSATRTDTQY
. | TRBV4-2 | ASSQDRRPYEQY
TRBJ1-4 | TRBV29-1 | SFGDGNRNEKLF
TRBJ2-7 | TRBV20-1 | SARSPGTVPEQY
TRBJ2-3 | TRBV6-2/TRBV6-3 | ASSYTRPAADTQY
TRBJ1-2 | TRBV20-1 | SASEGVAYGYT
. | TRBV27 | ASSLRGLAEYEQY
TRBJ1-5 | TRBV4-2 | ASSQDRGDPQPQH
TRBJ2-7 | TRBV25-1 | ASTRREGGEQY
TRBJ2-1 | TRBV6-2/TRBV6-3 | ASSRLAGAGDEQF
TRBJ2-3 | TRBV11-2 | ASSTLDKSTDTQY
TRBJ1-1 | TRBV12-3/TRBV12-4 | ASSLGAGTEAF
TRBJ2-7 | TRBV4-2 | ASSQDLQGRMGEQY
TRBJ1-6 | TRBV5-1 | ASSGGQRDPLH
TRBJ2-7 | TRBV20-1 | SALKGIGSYEQY
TRBJ2-5 | TRBV25-1 | ASSERRATSGAQETQY
TRBJ2-1 | TRBV20-1 | SAAPLAGGRASYNEQF
TRBJ2-1 | TRBV28 | ASKGGGSRGYNEQF
TRBJ2-5 | TRBV28 | ASSPLWGQETQY
TRBJ2-1 | TRBV27 | ASSPYGGSGNEQF
TRBJ1-4 | TRBV5-5 | ASSFGATDATNEKLF
TRBJ2-1 | TRBV14 | ASSQEWRDRGRNEQF
TRBJ1-6 | TRBV12-3/TRBV12-4 | ASSFRQGQGSPLH
TRBJ2-3 | TRBV7-9 | ASSFIVSTDTQY
TRBJ2-4 | TRBV29-1 | SVRVEDKNIQY
TRBJ2-1 | TRBV5-1 | ASSFIAGGSSYNEQF